Below are 10 T cell receptor beta chains sequenced from a single sample in a study of Tregs in tolerant kidney transplant recipients. Some clones are missing from TCRdb's copy, which holds only in-frame ones; the method was immunoSEQ multiplex PCR. The sample has about 240,000 clones, more than 65% seen once; the top ten hold about 0.58%. Sequenced: CD4+ T cells from blood. The receptors originated from a human donor in good health.

The gene calls are TRBV5-1 and TRBJ2-1; 7 bases fit TRBD1. V was pared by 5 bases and J by 4 bases, with 9 bases of the junction left unmatched. Germline V gene lookup returns CDR1 SGHRS and CDR2 YFSETQ. The CDR3 spans 15 residues. The CDR3 region is CASSTGTASYNEQFF. The CDR3 DNA follows: TGCGCCAGCAGTACGGGGACAGCCTCTTACAATGAGCAGTTCTTC.

This chain connects TRBV5-6 to TRBJ1-2; 7 bases map to TRBD1. The junction had 2 bases not matched to a gene; V was cut back by 0 bases and J by 6 bases. Germline V gene data show CDR1 as SGHDT and CDR2 as YYEEEE. The CDR3 is 13 residues long. CDR3: CASSLGRGDGYTF. CDR3 sequence (DNA): TGTGCCAGCAGCTTGGGCAGGGGGGATGGCTACACCTTC. Together with reference TRBV5-6 and TRBJ1-2, the CDR3 gives the full variable domain: DAGVTQSPTHLIKTRGQQVTLRCSPKSGHDTVSWYQQALGQGPQFIFQYYEEEERQRGNFPDRFSGHQFPNYSSELNVNALLLGDSALYLCASSLGRGDGYTFGSGTRLTVV.

This chain connects TRBV2 to TRBJ2-7; 10 bases map to TRBD2. There are 15 residues in the CDR3. In germline, CDR1 is SNHLY, CDR2 FYNNEI. V lost 3 bases, J lost 9 bases, and 11 bases stayed unmatched. The CDR3 nucleotides read TGTGCCAGCAGTGATGGGGCTAGCGGGAGATGGGTGCAGTACTTC. Protein sequence: CASSDGASGRWVQYF.

This chain connects TRBV2 to TRBJ1-1, with a weak D call TRBD1 (5 bases). V was shortened by 6 bases and J by 1 base, with 24 bases between the two germline ends. CDR1 and CDR2 (germline): SNHLY, FYNNEI. This CDR3 has 18 residues. The CDR3 DNA sequence: TGTGCCAGCAGGGGGACCGCCGTCGGGCCAAAGTCGAACACTGAAGCTTTCTTT. Its protein product is CASRGTAVGPKSNTEAFF.

V and J are TRBV5-1 and TRBJ2-4; possible D gene TRBD1, 6 bases. The length of the CDR3 is 15 residues. V was pared by 0 bases and J by 1 base, with 8 bases between. Germline lookup yields CDR1 SGHRS and CDR2 YFSETQ. The CDR3, as DNA: TGCGCCAGCAGCTTGGGTCAGGGGGCCAAAAACATTCAGTACTTC. The encoded protein is CASSLGQGAKNIQYF. The entire variable domain, with the rest obtained from reference TRBV5-1 and TRBJ2-4, is as follows: KAGVTQTPRYLIKTRGQQVTLSCSPISGHRSVSWYQQTPGQGLQFLFEYFSETQRNKGNFPGRFSGRQFSNSRSEMNVSTLELGDSALYLCASSLGQGAKNIQYFGAGTRLSVL.

This chain uses TRBV4-2 with TRBJ2-5; perhaps TRBD2 as D (5 bases). The germline V gene has CDR1 LGHNA and CDR2 YNFKEQ. CDR3 size: 16 residues. Deletions cut 1 base from V and 2 bases from J, with 14 bases between. The CDR3, as DNA: TGTGCCAGCAGCCAAGGCGAACAGCGGATACAAGAGACCCAGTACTTC. Amino acid sequence: CASSQGEQRIQETQYF.

V usage is TRBV10-2 and J usage is TRBJ1-1; maybe TRBD1 (5 bases). There are 15 residues in the CDR3. Germline assignment: CDR1 WSHSY and CDR2 SAAADI. The V and J ends lost 2 bases and 7 bases respectively, with 17 bases between them. The CDR3 DNA reads as TGCGCCAGCAGTGAGCCGGCAGGGCATGGCGGTGAAGCTTTCTTT. It translates to CASSEPAGHGGEAFF.

The CDR3 sequence: CASRPAVGGGANVLTF. Here the CDR3 DNA reads TGTGCCAGCAGGCCGGCGGTGGGCGGTGGGGCCAACGTCCTGACTTTC. The chain uses TRBV2 and TRBJ2-6; unclear D gene. Germline-derived CDR1 and CDR2 are SNHLY and FYNNEI. The CDR3 sequence is 16 residues long. V lost 6 bases to trimming and J lost 3 bases, with 15 bases between them. Filled out from reference TRBV2 and TRBJ2-6, the complete variable domain reads EPEVTQTPSHQVTQMGQEVILRCVPISNHLYFYWYRQILGQKVEFLVSFYNNEISEKSEIFDDQFSVERPDGSNFTLKIRSTKLEDSAMYFCASRPAVGGGANVLTFGAGSRLTVL.

Here the CDR3 DNA reads TGTGCCAGCAGCCACTCCCGGGACAGGGGTCGCAATCAGCCCCAGCATTTT. It yields the protein CASSHSRDRGRNQPQHF. The chain couples TRBV5-5 to TRBJ1-5; 10 bases map to TRBD1. V shed 4 bases and J 2 bases; nucleotides not matched to a gene: 9. The CDR3 has 17 amino acids. The germline V gene encodes CDR1 SGHKS and CDR2 YYEKEE (reference sequence).

The chain combines TRBV20-1 with TRBJ2-7; no clear D. V was shortened by 5 bases and J by 5 bases, with 10 bases between the two germline ends. The CDR3 totals 11 residues. From germline, CDR1 is DFQATT and CDR2 SNEGSKA (reference sequence). The CDR3 DNA follows: TGCAGTGCTCCAGAGGAGAACGAGCAGTACTTC. Translated, it gives CSAPEENEQYF.